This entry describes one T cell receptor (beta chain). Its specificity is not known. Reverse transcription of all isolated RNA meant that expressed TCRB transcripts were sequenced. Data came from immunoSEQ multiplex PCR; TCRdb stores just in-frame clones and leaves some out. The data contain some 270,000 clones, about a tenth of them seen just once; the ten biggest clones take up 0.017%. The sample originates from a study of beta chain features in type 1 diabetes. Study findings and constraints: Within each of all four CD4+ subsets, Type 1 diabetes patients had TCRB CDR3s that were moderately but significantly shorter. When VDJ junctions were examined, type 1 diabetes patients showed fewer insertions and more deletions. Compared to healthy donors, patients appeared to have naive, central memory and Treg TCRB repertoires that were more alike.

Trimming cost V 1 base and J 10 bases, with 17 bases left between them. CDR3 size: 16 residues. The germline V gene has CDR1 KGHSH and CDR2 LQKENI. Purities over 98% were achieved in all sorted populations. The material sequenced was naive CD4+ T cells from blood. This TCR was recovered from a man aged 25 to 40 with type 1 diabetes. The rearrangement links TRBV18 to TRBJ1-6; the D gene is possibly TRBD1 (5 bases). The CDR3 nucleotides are TGTGCCAGCTCACCACTTGAGTTCCAGGGAGGCTCACCCCTCCACTTT. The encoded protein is CASSPLEFQGGSPLHF.